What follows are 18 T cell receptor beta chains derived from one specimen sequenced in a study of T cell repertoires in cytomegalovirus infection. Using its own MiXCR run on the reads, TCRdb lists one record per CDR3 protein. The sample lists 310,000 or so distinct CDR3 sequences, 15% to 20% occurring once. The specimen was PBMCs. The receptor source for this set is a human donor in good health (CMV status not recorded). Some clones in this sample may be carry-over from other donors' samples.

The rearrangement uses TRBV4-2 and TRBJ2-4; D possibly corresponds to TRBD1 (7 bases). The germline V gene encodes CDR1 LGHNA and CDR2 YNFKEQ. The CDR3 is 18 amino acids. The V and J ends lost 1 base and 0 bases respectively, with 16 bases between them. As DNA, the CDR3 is TGTGCCAGCAGCCAAGTAACCAGGGGGGCCCTAGCCAAAAACATTCAGTACTTC. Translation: CASSQVTRGALAKNIQYF.

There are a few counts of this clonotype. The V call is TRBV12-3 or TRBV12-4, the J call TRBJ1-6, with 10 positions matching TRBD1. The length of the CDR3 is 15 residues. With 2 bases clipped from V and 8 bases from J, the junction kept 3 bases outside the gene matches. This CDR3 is CASSLSDRGYSPLHF. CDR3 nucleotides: TGTGCCAGCAGTTTATCGGACAGGGGGTATTCACCCCTCCACTTT.

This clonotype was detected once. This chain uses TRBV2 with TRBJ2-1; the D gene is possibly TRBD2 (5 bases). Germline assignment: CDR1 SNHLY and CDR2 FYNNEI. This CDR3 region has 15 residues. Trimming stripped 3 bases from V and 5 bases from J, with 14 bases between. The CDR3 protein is CASSDSTRTNNEQFF. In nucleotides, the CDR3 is TGTGCCAGCAGTGATTCTACTAGAACAAACAATGAGCAGTTCTTC.

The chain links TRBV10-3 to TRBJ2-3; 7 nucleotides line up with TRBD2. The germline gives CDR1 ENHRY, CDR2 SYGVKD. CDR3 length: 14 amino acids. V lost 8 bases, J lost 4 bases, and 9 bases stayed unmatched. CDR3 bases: TGTGCCATCGACGCTAGCGGTGGTGCAGATACGCAGTATTTT. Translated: CAIDASGGADTQYF.

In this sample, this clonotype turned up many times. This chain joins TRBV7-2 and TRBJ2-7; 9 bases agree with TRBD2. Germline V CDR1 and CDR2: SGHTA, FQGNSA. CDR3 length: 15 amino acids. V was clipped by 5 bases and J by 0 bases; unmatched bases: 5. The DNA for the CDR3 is TGTGCCAGCAGCCGTCTAGCGGGGACCTCCTACGAGCAGTACTTC. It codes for CASSRLAGTSYEQYF.

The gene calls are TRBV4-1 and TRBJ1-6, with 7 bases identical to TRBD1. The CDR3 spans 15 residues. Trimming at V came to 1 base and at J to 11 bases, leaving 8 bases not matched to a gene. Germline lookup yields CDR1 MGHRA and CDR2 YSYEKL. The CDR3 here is CASSQGQGPFAPLHF. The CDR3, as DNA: TGCGCCAGCAGCCAAGGACAGGGACCCTTTGCACCCCTCCACTTT.

This CDR3 is CASRSDRTGRTEAFF. The CDR3 DNA reads TGTGCCAGCAGGAGTGATAGGACAGGGAGGACTGAAGCTTTCTTT. V gene TRBV12-3 or TRBV12-4 combines with J gene TRBJ1-1, with 8 bases lining up with TRBD1. CDR3 length equals 15 residues. Germline trimming cut 6 bases from V and 5 bases from J; bases unmatched to any gene: 11.

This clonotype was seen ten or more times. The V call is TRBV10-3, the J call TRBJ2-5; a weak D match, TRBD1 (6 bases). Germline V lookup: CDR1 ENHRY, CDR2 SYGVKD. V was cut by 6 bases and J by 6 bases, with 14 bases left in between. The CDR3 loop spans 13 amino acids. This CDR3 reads CAISGDTLKTQYF. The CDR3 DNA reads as TGTGCCATCAGCGGGGACACTTTGAAGACCCAGTACTTC.

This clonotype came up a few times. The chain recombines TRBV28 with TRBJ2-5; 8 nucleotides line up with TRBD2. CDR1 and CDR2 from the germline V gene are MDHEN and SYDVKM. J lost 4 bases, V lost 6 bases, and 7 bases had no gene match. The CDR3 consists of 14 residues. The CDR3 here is CASRRGDTTETQYF. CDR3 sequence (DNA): TGTGCCAGCAGGCGGGGGGACACCACAGAGACCCAGTACTTC.

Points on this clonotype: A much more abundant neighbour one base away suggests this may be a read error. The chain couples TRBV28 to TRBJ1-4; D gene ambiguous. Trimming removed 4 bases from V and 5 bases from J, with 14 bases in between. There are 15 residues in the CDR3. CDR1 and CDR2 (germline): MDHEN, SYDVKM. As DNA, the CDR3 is TGTGCCAGCAGTTCCCAGCCGAGTTCAAATGAAAAACTGTTTTTT. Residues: CASSSQPSSNEKLFF. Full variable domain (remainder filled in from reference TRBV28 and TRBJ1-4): DVKVTQSSRYLVKRTGEKVFLECVQDMDHENMFWYRQDPGLGLRLIYFSYDVKMKEKGDIPEGYSVSREKKERFSLILESASTNQTSMYLCASSSQPSSNEKLFFGSGTQLSVL.

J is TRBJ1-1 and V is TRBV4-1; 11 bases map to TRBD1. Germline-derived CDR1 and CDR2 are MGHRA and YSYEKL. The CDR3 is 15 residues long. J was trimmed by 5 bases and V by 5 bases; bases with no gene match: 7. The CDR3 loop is CASSYSGTGGTEAFF. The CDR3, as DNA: TGCGCCAGCAGCTATTCCGGGACAGGGGGGACTGAAGCTTTCTTT.

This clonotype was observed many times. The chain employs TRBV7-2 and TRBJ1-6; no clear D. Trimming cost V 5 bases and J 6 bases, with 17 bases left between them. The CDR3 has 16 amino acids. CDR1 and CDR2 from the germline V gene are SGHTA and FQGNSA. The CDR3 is CASSQNAAPSNSPLHF. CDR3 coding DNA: TGTGCCAGCAGCCAAAATGCCGCCCCTTCTAATTCACCCCTCCACTTT.

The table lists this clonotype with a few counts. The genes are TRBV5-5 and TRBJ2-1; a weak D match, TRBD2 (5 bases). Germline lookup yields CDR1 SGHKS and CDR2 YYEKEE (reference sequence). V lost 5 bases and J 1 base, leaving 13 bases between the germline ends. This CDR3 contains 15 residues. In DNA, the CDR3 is TGTGCCAGCAGTCATAGCGAGCCTTCCTACAATGAGCAGTTCTTC. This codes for CASSHSEPSYNEQFF. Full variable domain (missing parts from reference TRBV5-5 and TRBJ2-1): DAGVTQSPTHLIKTRGQQVTLRCSPISGHKSVSWYQQVLGQGPQFIFQYYEKEERGRGNFPDRFSARQFPNYSSELNVNALLLGDSALYLCASSHSEPSYNEQFFGPGTRLTVL.

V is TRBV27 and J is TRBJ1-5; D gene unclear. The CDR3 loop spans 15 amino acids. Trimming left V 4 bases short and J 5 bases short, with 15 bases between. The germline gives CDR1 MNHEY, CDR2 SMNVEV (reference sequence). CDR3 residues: CASSSLAGRDQPQHF. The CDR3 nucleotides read TGTGCCAGCAGTTCCCTAGCAGGAAGGGATCAGCCCCAGCATTTT.

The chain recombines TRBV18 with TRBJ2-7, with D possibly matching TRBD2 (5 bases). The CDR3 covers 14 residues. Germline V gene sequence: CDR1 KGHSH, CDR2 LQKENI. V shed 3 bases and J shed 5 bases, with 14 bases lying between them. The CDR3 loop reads CASSPPAGVDEQYF. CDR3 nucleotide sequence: TGTGCCAGCTCACCCCCCGCCGGGGTCGACGAGCAGTACTTC.

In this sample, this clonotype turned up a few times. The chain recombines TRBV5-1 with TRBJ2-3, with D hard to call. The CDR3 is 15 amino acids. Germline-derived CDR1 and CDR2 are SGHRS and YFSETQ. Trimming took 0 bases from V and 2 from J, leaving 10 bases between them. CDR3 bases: TGCGCCAGCAGCTTGGACTCCCGAATCACAGATACGCAGTATTTT. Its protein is CASSLDSRITDTQYF.

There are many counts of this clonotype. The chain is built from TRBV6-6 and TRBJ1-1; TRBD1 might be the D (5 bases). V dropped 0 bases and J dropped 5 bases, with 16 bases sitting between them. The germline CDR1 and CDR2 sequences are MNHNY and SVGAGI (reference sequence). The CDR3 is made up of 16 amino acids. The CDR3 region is CASSYSLWGGVTEAFF. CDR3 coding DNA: TGTGCCAGCAGTTACTCGCTTTGGGGGGGAGTGACTGAAGCTTTCTTT.

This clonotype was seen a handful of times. The DNA for the CDR3 is TGTGCCAGCAGTCGAACAGGAGGGGGGGATACAGATACGCAGTATTTT. It codes for CASSRTGGGDTDTQYF. The chain couples TRBV27 to TRBJ2-3, with TRBD2 as a possible D gene (7 bases). Deletions cut 5 bases from V and 3 bases from J, with 18 bases between. This CDR3 region has 16 residues. Germline values: CDR1 MNHEY, CDR2 SMNVEV (reference sequence).